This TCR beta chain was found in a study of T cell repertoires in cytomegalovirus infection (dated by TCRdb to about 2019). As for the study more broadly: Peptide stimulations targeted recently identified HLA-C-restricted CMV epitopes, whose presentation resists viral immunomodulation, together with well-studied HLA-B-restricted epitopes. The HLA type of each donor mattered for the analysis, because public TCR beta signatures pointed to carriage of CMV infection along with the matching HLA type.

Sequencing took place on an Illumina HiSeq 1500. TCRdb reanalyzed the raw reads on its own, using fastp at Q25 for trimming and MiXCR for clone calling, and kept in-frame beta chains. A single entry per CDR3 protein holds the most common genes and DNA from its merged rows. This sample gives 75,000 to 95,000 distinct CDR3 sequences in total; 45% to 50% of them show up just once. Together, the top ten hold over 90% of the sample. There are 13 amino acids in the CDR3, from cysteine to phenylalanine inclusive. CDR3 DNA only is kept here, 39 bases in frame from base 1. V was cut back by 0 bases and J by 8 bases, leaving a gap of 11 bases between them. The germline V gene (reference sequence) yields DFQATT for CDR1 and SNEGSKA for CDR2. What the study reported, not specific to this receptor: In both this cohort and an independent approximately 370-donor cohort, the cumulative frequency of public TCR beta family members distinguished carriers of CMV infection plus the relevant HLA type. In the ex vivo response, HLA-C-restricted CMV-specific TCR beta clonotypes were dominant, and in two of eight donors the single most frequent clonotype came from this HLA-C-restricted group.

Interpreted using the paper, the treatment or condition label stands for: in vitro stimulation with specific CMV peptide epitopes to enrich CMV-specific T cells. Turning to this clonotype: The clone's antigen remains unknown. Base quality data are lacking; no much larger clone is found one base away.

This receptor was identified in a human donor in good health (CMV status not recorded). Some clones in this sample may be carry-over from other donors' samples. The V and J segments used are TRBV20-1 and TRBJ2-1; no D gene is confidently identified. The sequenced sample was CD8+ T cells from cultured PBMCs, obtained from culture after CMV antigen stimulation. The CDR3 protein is CSARDRHWYEQFF. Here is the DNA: TGCAGTGCTAGAGATCGACACTGGTATGAGCAGTTCTTC.